Sequencing of this T cell receptor beta chain was carried out in a study of blood T cell repertoires in COVID-19. Study context: Sites across the United States, Italy and Spain contributed samples from acute and convalescent COVID-19. Sample material is recorded as cDNA or gDNA derived from T cells, B-cell-depleted T cells, or PBMCs.

The table came from immunoSEQ multiplex PCR; TCRdb's copy has only in-frame clones and leaves some out. The sample includes approximately 190,000 clones, about four fifths seen only once; the top ten take roughly 5.3%. Germline CDR1 is LNHNV and CDR2 is YYDKDF (reference sequence). Trimming removed 0 bases from V and 7 bases from J, with 19 bases in between. This CDR3 contains 17 residues. Material: peripheral blood. V is TRBV15 and J is TRBJ2-1; weak D call: TRBD2 (6 bases). The sequence was obtained from a woman between 70 and 85 years old with active or convalescent COVID-19. The CDR3 coding sequence is TGTGCCACCAGCAGAGATCGAGGCGCCCTTGGGGGGAATGAGCAGTTCTTC. Translated, it gives CATSRDRGALGGNEQFF.